Shown below are 11 T cell receptor beta chains from a single sample sequenced in a study of human T cells and chemical hapten exposure. Via MiXCR, TCRdb re-called the RACE reads, giving one row per CDR3 protein. The sample lists fewer than 100,000 distinct CDR3 sequences, 9.5% to 15% occurring once. Time point described: patch test 1, 2 weeks after DPC sensitization. Stated treatment: therapeutic diphenylcyclopropenone sensitization with weekly scalp DPC. The source was whole blood, collected in connection with sensitization to the hapten diphenylcyclopropenone (DPC). All receptors come from a woman in her 40s with alopecia areata. Some clones in this sample may be carry-over from other donors' samples.

In this sample, this clonotype turned up many times. The chain uses TRBV18 and TRBJ2-1, with D possibly matching TRBD1 (5 bases). Germline V CDR1 and CDR2: KGHSH, LQKENI. The CDR3 runs to 13 residues. V was cut by 2 bases and J by 12 bases, with 14 bases left in between. The CDR3 sequence: CASSPNQLRGQFF. For the CDR3, the DNA is TGTGCCAGCTCACCAAACCAGCTAAGGGGGCAGTTCTTC.

This clonotype was seen more than once but under ten times. The V call is TRBV6-2 or TRBV6-3, the J call TRBJ2-3; TRBD2 aligns across 7 bases. V shed 1 base and J 2 bases; nucleotides not matched to a gene: 6. Germline-derived CDR1 and CDR2 are MNHEY and SVGEGT. CDR3 size: 16 residues. CDR3 in DNA: TGTGCCAGCAGTTACTTCAGCGGGGAACCCACAGATACGCAGTATTTT. It yields the protein CASSYFSGEPTDTQYF.

The rearrangement uses TRBV7-2 and TRBJ1-3, with TRBD1 matching 7 bases. The J segment lost 4 bases and the V segment lost 3 bases, leaving 9 bases of the junction unmatched. The length of the CDR3 is 16 residues. Germline V gene lookup returns CDR1 SGHTA and CDR2 FQGNSA. Here the CDR3 reads CASSLTRQGRGNTIYF. The CDR3 DNA reads as TGTGCCAGCAGCTTGACTAGACAGGGCCGGGGAAACACCATATATTTT.

This clonotype appeared a few times. The chain couples TRBV29-1 to TRBJ2-3; TRBD2 is a possible D gene (5 bases). V gave up 7 bases and J gave up 5 bases, with 16 bases separating them. In germline, CDR1 is SQVTM, CDR2 ANQGSEA. The CDR3 sequence is 13 residues long. The CDR3 nucleotides read TGCAGCGGTCTAGGTCCCGGAGGAGATACGCAGTATTTT. Protein product: CSGLGPGGDTQYF.

The V and J genes are TRBV6-5 and TRBJ1-2, with D unclear. V was trimmed by 4 bases and J by 7 bases, leaving 19 bases between them. Germline V CDR1 and CDR2: MNHEY, SVGAGI. The CDR3 length is 15 residues. CDR3 sequence: CASSLSGVGRFGYTF. The DNA of the CDR3 is TGTGCCAGCAGTTTATCTGGGGTCGGGAGGTTTGGCTACACCTTC.

This clonotype was recorded at least ten times. The chain employs TRBV7-8 and TRBJ2-1, with 9 bases identical to TRBD2. Germline values: CDR1 SGHVS, CDR2 FQNEAQ. This CDR3 is 16 amino acids long. After removal of 5 bases from V and 2 bases from J, the junction contained 7 bases not matched to a gene. The CDR3 DNA reads TGTGCCAGCAGCCCAGAGGGACTAGCAGCCTACAATGAGCAGTTCTTC. Its translation: CASSPEGLAAYNEQFF.

This clonotype was observed a handful of times. The chain carries TRBV6-2 or TRBV6-3 and TRBJ2-1; D not certain. CDR3 length: 16 amino acids. Germline V gene data show CDR1 as MNHEY and CDR2 as SVGEGT. V lost 2 bases, J lost 2 bases, and 13 bases lay in between. The CDR3 spells CASSYGDTIPYNEQFF. The CDR3, as DNA: TGTGCCAGCAGTTACGGCGACACAATACCCTACAATGAGCAGTTCTTC.

The chain couples TRBV6-5 to TRBJ1-1; D gene ambiguous. V was cut by 0 bases and J by 1 base, with 12 bases left in between. This CDR3 region has 16 residues. The V gene's germline CDR1 is MNHEY and CDR2 SVGAGI. The CDR3 nucleotides read TGTGCCAGCAGTTACTCGAGACGGTCTTGGAACACTGAAGCTTTCTTT. Its protein is CASSYSRRSWNTEAFF.

In regard to this clonotype: One end of the junction does not line up with germline, which may come from a read error. The rearrangement links TRBV9 to TRBJ2-1; no reliable D call. This CDR3 is 16 amino acids long. Germline values: CDR1 SGDLS, CDR2 YYNGEE. In DNA, the CDR3 is TGTGCCAGCAGCGCCGTTCATCTTAGCTCCTACAATGCGCAGTTCTTC. It is translated as CASSAVHLSSYNAQFF.

The V and J genes are TRBV20-1 and TRBJ2-7; 7 bases agree with TRBD1. Germline values: CDR1 DFQATT, CDR2 SNEGSKA (reference sequence). The CDR3 is 13 amino acids. J lost 1 base, V lost 5 bases, and 5 bases had no gene match. CDR3 residues: CSASGTDSYEQYF. In nucleotides, the CDR3 is TGCAGTGCTTCCGGGACAGATTCCTACGAGCAGTACTTC.

This clonotype was seen a handful of times. The chain joins TRBV9 to TRBJ2-1, with D tentatively TRBD1 (5 bases). CDR3 size: 15 residues. Germline CDR1 is SGDLS and CDR2 is YYNGEE. V was pared by 0 bases and J by 0 bases, with 7 bases between. In nucleotides, the CDR3 is TGTGCCAGCAGCGTAGAAGGGGTCTCCTACAATGAGCAGTTCTTC. Translation: CASSVEGVSYNEQFF. Full variable domain (remainder filled in from reference TRBV9 and TRBJ2-1): DSGVTQTPKHLITATGQRVTLRCSPRSGDLSVYWYQQSLDQGLQFLIQYYNGEERAKGNILERFSAQQFPDLHSELNLSSLELGDSALYFCASSVEGVSYNEQFFGPGTRLTVL.